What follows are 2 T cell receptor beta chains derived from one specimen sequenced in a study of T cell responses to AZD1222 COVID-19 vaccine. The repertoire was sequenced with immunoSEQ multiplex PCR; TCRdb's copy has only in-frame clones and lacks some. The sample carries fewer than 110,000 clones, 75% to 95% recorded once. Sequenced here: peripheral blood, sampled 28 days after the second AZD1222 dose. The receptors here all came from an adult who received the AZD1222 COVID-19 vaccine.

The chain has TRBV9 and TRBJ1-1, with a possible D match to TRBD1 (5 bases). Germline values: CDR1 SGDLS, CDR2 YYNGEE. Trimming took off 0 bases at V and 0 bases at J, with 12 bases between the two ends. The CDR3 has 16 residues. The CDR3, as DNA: TGTGCCAGCAGCGTAGCTGGCCAGGGAGTGAACACTGAAGCTTTCTTT. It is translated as CASSVAGQGVNTEAFF.

The CDR3 DNA reads TGTGCCACCAGTGATGGGCAGCTTAATGAAAAACTGTTTTTT. Its translation: CATSDGQLNEKLFF. The genes are TRBV24-1 and TRBJ1-4, with D uncertain. The germline V gene encodes CDR1 KGHDR and CDR2 SFDVKD. Trimming removed 3 bases at V and 4 bases at J, with 8 bases between. This CDR3 has 14 residues.